This T cell receptor (beta chain) was identified during a study of T cells in Graves' hyperthyroidism and ophthalmopathy. This clonotype was observed many times. The CDR3 is 11 residues long. V dropped 1 base and J dropped 6 bases, with 0 bases sitting between them. Germline V gene data show CDR1 as LGHNT and CDR2 as FRNRAP. Authors of the study amplified TCR beta CDR3 regions from RNA transcripts. The HTBI primer set served for first-round RT-PCR of the TCR CDR3. TCRdb used MiXCR to reprocess the multiplex PCR reads, holding one entry per CDR3 protein. The sample contains 45,000 to 60,000 distinct CDR3 sequences, just under 50% of which appear only once.

Sequences were obtained from blood. The source is a woman in her thirties with Graves' ophthalmopathy. V is TRBV12-5 and J is TRBJ2-2; no firm D call. CDR3 in amino acids: CASGLAGELFF. The CDR3 bases are TGTGCTAGTGGTTTGGCCGGGGAGCTGTTTTTT.